Shown below are 16 T cell receptor beta chains from a single sample sequenced in a study of molecular identifiers for immune sequencing clone quantification. Using its own MiXCR run on the PCR reads, TCRdb lists one record per CDR3 protein. This sample has more than 550,000 distinct CDR3 sequences, with roughly 27% found just once. Sequencing used naive CD8+ T cells from blood, with Jurkat cell RNA spiked in. Subset: FACS-sorted CD8+CD4-CCR7+CD45RA+ naive T cells. These receptors were taken from a human donor in good health. Some libraries in this study had Jurkat cell RNA spiked in.

This clonotype was picked up a small number of times. This chain uses TRBV4-1 with TRBJ2-1, with 11 positions matching TRBD2. This CDR3 has 18 amino acids. The junction had 10 bases not matched to a gene; V was cut back by 6 bases and J by 0 bases. Per the germline V gene, CDR1 is MGHRA and CDR2 is YSYEKL. The CDR3 protein is CASSRLAGSTSSYNEQFF. CDR3 sequence (DNA): TGCGCCAGCAGTCGACTAGCGGGGTCTACAAGCTCCTACAATGAGCAGTTCTTC.

The rearrangement links TRBV7-9 to TRBJ1-1, with D possibly TRBD1 on 5 matching bases. The CDR3 length is 13 residues. Trimming shortened V by 7 bases and J by 4 bases, and 13 bases separated the two germline ends. Germline CDR1 and CDR2: SEHNR and FQNEAQ (reference sequence). Written as DNA, the CDR3 is TGTGCCAGCATGTGGGGGGGTATCACTGAAGCTTTCTTT. This sequence encodes CASMWGGITEAFF.

This clonotype was counted at least ten times. The chain combines TRBV7-9 with TRBJ1-1; D is perhaps TRBD1 (5 bases). The V end was cut by 5 bases, the J end by 5 bases, with 15 bases between. CDR1 is SEHNR and CDR2 is FQNEAQ in the germline V gene (reference sequence). The CDR3 extends over 14 amino acids. The CDR3 DNA follows: TGTGCCAGCAGCACCACCCGGGGGTGGACTGAAGCTTTCTTT. Translating it yields CASSTTRGWTEAFF.

This chain uses TRBV2 with TRBJ2-1; D gene uncertain. Germline CDR1 reads SNHLY; CDR2 reads FYNNEI. CDR3 length: 11 amino acids. The V end lost 7 bases, the J end lost 7 bases, and 8 bases lay between the germline ends. The CDR3 is CASIKANEQFF. The CDR3 DNA is TGTGCCAGCATAAAAGCGAATGAGCAGTTCTTC. The complete variable domain, with remaining parts taken from reference TRBV2 and TRBJ2-1, reads EPEVTQTPSHQVTQMGQEVILRCVPISNHLYFYWYRQILGQKVEFLVSFYNNEISEKSEIFDDQFSVERPDGSNFTLKIRSTKLEDSAMYFCASIKANEQFFGPGTRLTVL.

The gene calls are TRBV14 and TRBJ1-3; D is unclear. Trimming shortened V by 1 base and J by 1 base, and 8 bases separated the two germline ends. The CDR3 consists of 15 residues. Germline CDR1 and CDR2: SGHDN and FVKESK. The CDR3 DNA reads TGTGCCAGCAGCCAAGTACACGTGTCTGGAAACACCATATATTTT. This sequence encodes CASSQVHVSGNTIYF. Supplemented by reference TRBV14 and TRBJ1-3, the full variable domain reads EAGVTQFPSHSVIEKGQTVTLRCDPISGHDNLYWYRRVMGKEIKFLLHFVKESKQDESGMPNNRFLAERTGGTYSTLKVQPAELEDSGVYFCASSQVHVSGNTIYFGEGSWLTVV.

The chain couples TRBV4-3 to TRBJ2-7; TRBD2 might be the D (6 bases). Germline CDR1 is LGHNA and CDR2 is YSLEER. The V end was cut by 0 bases, the J end by 3 bases, with 18 bases between. The CDR3 spans 17 residues. CDR3 sequence reads: CASSQDTAGTLNYEQYF. The CDR3 DNA follows: TGCGCCAGCAGCCAAGATACCGCCGGGACTCTGAACTACGAGCAGTACTTC.

The CDR3 DNA follows: TGTGCCAGTAGTATCGGGGGCGGGACACTGAAACCCTACGAGCAGTACTTC. As protein: CASSIGGGTLKPYEQYF. V and J are TRBV19 and TRBJ2-7, with D possibly being TRBD1 or TRBD2 (6 bases each). This CDR3 spans 17 amino acids. Germline CDR1 is LNHDA and CDR2 is SQIVND (reference sequence). V gave up 3 bases and J gave up 2 bases, with 20 bases separating them.

There are many counts of this clonotype. The chain links TRBV18 to TRBJ2-7; TRBD2 might be the D (5 bases). Looked up from germline, CDR1 is KGHSH and CDR2 is LQKENI. This CDR3 is 17 amino acids long. V lost 1 base and J 0 bases, leaving 16 bases between the germline ends. CDR3 DNA sequence: TGTGCCAGCTCACCACGATACGGGGAACCCAGCTCCTACGAGCAGTACTTC. Protein: CASSPRYGEPSSYEQYF.

With respect to this clonotype: A much more abundant neighbour one base away suggests this may be a read error. Because it lacks the conserved phenylalanine or tryptophan at the end, this CDR3 is likely a read error. CDR3 nucleotides: TGTGCCAGCAGTTATCTCCGTCCCGGCACAGATACGCAGTATTTA. Protein sequence: CASSYLRPGTDTQYL. The chain combines TRBV6-6 with TRBJ2-3; D unresolved. Germline V gives CDR1 MNHNY, CDR2 SVGAGI (reference sequence). Trimming pared 3 bases from V and 1 base from J, leaving 11 bases between. The CDR3 is made up of 15 amino acids.

This clonotype was seen a few times. The rearrangement joins TRBV7-9 to TRBJ1-4; 9 bases are shared with TRBD1. The CDR3 consists of 13 residues. The trim removed 5 bases at V and 7 bases at J, leaving 2 bases unmatched. CDR1 SEHNR and CDR2 FQNEAQ come from the germline V gene (reference sequence). CDR3 sequence: CASSGTGIEKLFF. As DNA, the CDR3 is TGTGCCAGCAGCGGGACAGGGATTGAAAAACTGTTTTTT. The entire variable domain, with the rest obtained from reference TRBV7-9 and TRBJ1-4, is as follows: DTGVSQNPRHKITKRGQNVTFRCDPISEHNRLYWYRQTLGQGPEFLTYFQNEAQLEKSRLLSDRFSAERPKGSFSTLEIQRTEQGDSAMYLCASSGTGIEKLFFGSGTQLSVL.

This clonotype was observed at least ten times. The chain carries TRBV7-8 and TRBJ1-1; D perhaps matches TRBD1 (5 bases). Germline-derived CDR1 and CDR2 are SGHVS and FQNEAQ. There are 19 residues in the CDR3. V lost 0 bases and J lost 0, with 20 bases in between. The CDR3 spells CASSLAYQGGDGVNTEAFF. DNA for the CDR3: TGTGCCAGCAGCTTAGCGTATCAGGGCGGGGATGGCGTGAACACTGAAGCTTTCTTT.

On this clonotype itself: A much larger clone is a single base away; this may be a read error. The chain is built from TRBV9 and TRBJ1-1; D ambiguous. The CDR3 loop spans 17 amino acids. Per germline, CDR1 SGDLS and CDR2 YYNGEE. CDR3 sequence (DNA): TGTGCCAGCAGCGCACCTCCCCACCTCGCCATGGAGACTGGAGCTTTCTTT. This encodes CASSAPPHLAMETGAFF.

This clonotype showed up many times. The V gene is TRBV7-3, the J gene TRBJ2-1; no clear D. The ends were cut back, 2 bases at V and 12 bases at J, with 14 bases in the middle. The germline V gene encodes CDR1 SGHTA and CDR2 FQGTGA. There are 13 residues in the CDR3. CDR3 in DNA: TGTGCCAGCAGCTTACTGTCGGAGTCGGCGCAGTTCTTC. Translating it yields CASSLLSESAQFF.

The chain is built from TRBV9 and TRBJ1-6, with TRBD1 matching 10 bases. V shed 3 bases, J shed 9 bases, and the junction held 6 bases outside the gene matches. This CDR3 has 15 residues. Looked up from germline, CDR1 is SGDLS and CDR2 is YYNGEE. The CDR3 spells CASSDRQGASSPLHF. CDR3 sequence (DNA): TGTGCCAGCAGCGACAGACAGGGGGCTTCTTCACCCCTCCACTTT.

This sequence joins TRBV12-3 or TRBV12-4 and TRBJ1-2; 9 nucleotides match TRBD1. V lost 3 bases, J lost 2 bases, and 4 bases stayed unmatched. CDR3 length equals 15 residues. As DNA, the CDR3 is TGTGCCAGCAGTTTTAGTGGGACAGGGAACTATGGCTACACCTTC. This sequence encodes CASSFSGTGNYGYTF.

The rearrangement uses TRBV3-1 and TRBJ2-2; 7 bases match TRBD1. Per the germline V gene, CDR1 is LGHDT and CDR2 is YNNKEL (reference sequence). The CDR3 loop spans 13 amino acids. V lost 7 bases, J lost 10 bases, and 9 bases stayed unmatched. CDR3 residues: CASTRVQGEELFF. CDR3 bases: TGTGCCAGCACCAGGGTCCAGGGGGAGGAGCTGTTTTTT.